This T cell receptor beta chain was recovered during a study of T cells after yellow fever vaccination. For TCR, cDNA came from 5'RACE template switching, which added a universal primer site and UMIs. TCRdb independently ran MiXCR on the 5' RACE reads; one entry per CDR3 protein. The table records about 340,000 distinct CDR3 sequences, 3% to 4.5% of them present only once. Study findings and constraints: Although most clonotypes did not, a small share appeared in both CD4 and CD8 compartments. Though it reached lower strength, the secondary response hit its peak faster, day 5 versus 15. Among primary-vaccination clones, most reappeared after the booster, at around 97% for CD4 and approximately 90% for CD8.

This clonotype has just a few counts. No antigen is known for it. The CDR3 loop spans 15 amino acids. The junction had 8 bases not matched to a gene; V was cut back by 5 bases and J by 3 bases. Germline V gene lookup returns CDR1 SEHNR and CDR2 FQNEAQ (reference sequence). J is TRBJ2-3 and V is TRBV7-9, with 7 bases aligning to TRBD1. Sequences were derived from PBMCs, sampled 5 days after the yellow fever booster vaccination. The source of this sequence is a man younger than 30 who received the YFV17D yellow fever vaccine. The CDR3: CASSPDRVGTDTQYF. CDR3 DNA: TGTGCCAGCAGCCCTGACAGGGTAGGAACAGATACGCAGTATTTT.